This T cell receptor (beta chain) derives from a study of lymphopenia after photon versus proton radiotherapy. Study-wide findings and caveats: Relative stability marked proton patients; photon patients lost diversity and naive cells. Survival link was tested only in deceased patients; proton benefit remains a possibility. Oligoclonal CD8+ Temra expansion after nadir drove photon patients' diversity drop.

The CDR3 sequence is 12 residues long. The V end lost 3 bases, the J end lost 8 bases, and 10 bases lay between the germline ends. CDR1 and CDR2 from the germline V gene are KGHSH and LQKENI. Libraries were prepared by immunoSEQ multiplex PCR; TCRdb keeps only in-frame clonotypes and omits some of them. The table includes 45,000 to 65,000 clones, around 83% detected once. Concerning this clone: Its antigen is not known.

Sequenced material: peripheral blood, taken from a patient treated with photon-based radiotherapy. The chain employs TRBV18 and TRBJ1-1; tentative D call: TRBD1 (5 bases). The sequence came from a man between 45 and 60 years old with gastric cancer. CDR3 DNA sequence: TGTGCCAGCTCACCCTCTAACAGGGAAGCTTTCTTT. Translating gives CASSPSNREAFF.